A selection of T cell receptor beta chains follows, all from one sample in a study of T cell responses to AZD1222 COVID-19 vaccine. Using immunoSEQ multiplex PCR, the repertoire was profiled, and TCRdb retains in-frame clones only, with some absent. The table lists approximately 150,000 clones, 70% to 90% of them singletons. This specimen was peripheral blood, taken 28 days after the second dose of the MenACWY control vaccine. Source of these receptors: an adult who received the MenACWY meningococcal vaccine as a control. CDR3s include the opening cysteine and the closing phenylalanine or tryptophan.

j_call: TRBJ1-4
v_call: TRBV30
cdr3_aa: CAWKGGGGNEKLFF

j_call: TRBJ2-1
v_call: TRBV3-1/TRBV3-2
cdr3_aa: CASENRGAGGKYNEQFF

j_call: TRBJ1-2
v_call: TRBV11-2
cdr3_aa: CASSLFGQGAEGDGYTF

j_call: TRBJ1-1
v_call: TRBV9
cdr3_aa: CASSPWVLGPEAFF

j_call: TRBJ2-2
v_call: TRBV6-6
cdr3_aa: CASSYGTPDTGELFF

j_call: TRBJ2-7
v_call: TRBV19
cdr3_aa: CASSIDPDYEQYF

j_call: TRBJ1-2
v_call: TRBV28
cdr3_aa: CASTPPPGQGNYGYTF

j_call: TRBJ2-1
v_call: TRBV2
cdr3_aa: CASIGGEYNEQFF

j_call: TRBJ2-1
v_call: TRBV19
cdr3_aa: CAASYRASYEQFF

j_call: TRBJ2-7
v_call: TRBV20-1
cdr3_aa: CSASGWLGGPSYEQYF

j_call: TRBJ2-3
v_call: TRBV24-1
cdr3_aa: CATSDLTDVSDTQYF

j_call: TRBJ2-7
v_call: TRBV5-6
cdr3_aa: CASSLVGGWIYEQYF

j_call: TRBJ1-6
v_call: TRBV7-9
cdr3_aa: CASSAQGGSSNSPLHF

j_call: TRBJ1-1
v_call: TRBV6-5
cdr3_aa: CASSYGQENTEAFF

j_call: TRBJ2-3
v_call: TRBV25-1
cdr3_aa: CASSEYGGFLTDTQYF

j_call: TRBJ1-2
v_call: TRBV7-8
cdr3_aa: CASSLGQGRNYGYTF

j_call: TRBJ1-1
v_call: TRBV30
cdr3_aa: CAWSGVPAFF